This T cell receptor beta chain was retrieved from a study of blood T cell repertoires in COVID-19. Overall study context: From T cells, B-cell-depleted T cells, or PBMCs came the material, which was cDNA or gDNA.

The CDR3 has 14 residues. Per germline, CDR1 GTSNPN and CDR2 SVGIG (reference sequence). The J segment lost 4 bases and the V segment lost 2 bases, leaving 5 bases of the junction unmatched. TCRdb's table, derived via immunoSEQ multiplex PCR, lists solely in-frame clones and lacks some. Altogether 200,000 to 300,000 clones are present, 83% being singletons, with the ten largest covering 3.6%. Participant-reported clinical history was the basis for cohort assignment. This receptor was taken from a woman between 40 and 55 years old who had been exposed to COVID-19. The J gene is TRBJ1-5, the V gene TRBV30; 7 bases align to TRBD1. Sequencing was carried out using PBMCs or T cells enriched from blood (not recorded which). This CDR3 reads CAWSPGTANQPQHF. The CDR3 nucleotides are TGTGCCTGGAGTCCGGGGACAGCGAATCAGCCCCAGCATTTT.